Listed below are T cell receptor beta chains from one sample, sequenced in a study of blood T cells in healthy people across ages. A single record per CDR3 protein comes from TCRdb applying MiXCR to the 5' RACE reads. The table shows about 780,000 distinct CDR3 sequences, with 46% occurring only once. Sequencing was carried out using blood. These receptors came from an elderly man in good health. Each CDR3 is given with its conserved first and last residue. A D gene is named only where the DNA matches it firmly. The size field is filled for only some rows; it gives once, few, many or a size class.

V	D	J	size	CDR3	DNA
TRBV3-1	-	TRBJ2-3	few	CASSQDASGTGDTQYF	TGTGCCAGCAGCCAAGACGCTAGCGGGACAGGAGATACGCAGTATTTT
TRBV7-2	-	TRBJ2-5	many	CASSSTWETQYF	TGTGCCAGCAGCTCTACCTGGGAGACCCAGTACTTC
TRBV30	-	TRBJ2-1	-	CACGPGANYNEQFF	TGTGCCTGCGGGCCTGGGGCCAACTACAATGAGCAGTTCTTC
TRBV27	TRBD2	TRBJ2-1	-	CASRLAGGPLNEQFF	TGTGCCAGCAGGTTAGCGGGAGGGCCTTTGAATGAGCAGTTCTTC
TRBV7-2	-	TRBJ2-1	-	CASSLVSGFGDEQFF	TGTGCCAGCAGCTTAGTTTCGGGTTTCGGCGATGAGCAGTTCTTC
TRBV10-3	-	TRBJ2-7	many	CAISDGGPASVYEQYF	TGTGCCATCAGTGATGGGGGCCCGGCTAGTGTCTACGAGCAGTACTTC
TRBV29-1	-	TRBJ1-2	few	CSVEDSGGDYGYTF	TGCAGCGTTGAAGATTCCGGGGGAGACTATGGCTACACCTTC
TRBV7-2	TRBD2	TRBJ2-7	-	CASSIGGGLAGGSSDEQYF	TGTGCCAGCAGCATCGGAGGGGGACTAGCGGGAGGAAGCTCCGACGAGCAGTACTTC
TRBV2	-	TRBJ1-6	once	CASSERGGRINSPLHF	TGTGCCAGCAGTGAACGTGGAGGGCGGATTAATTCACCCCTCCACTTT
TRBV24-1	-	TRBJ2-1	-	CATSATWGNEQFF	TGTGCCACCAGTGCAACCTGGGGCAATGAGCAGTTCTTC
TRBV5-1	-	TRBJ2-5	-	CASSPPGASETQYF	TGCGCCAGCAGCCCCCCCGGGGCTAGCGAGACCCAGTACTTC
TRBV29-1	-	TRBJ2-5	-	CSVSQTGNQETRYF	TGCAGCGTTTCCCAAACAGGAAATCAAGAGACCCGGTACTTC
TRBV7-2	-	TRBJ1-2	few	CASSLQPGTTGGGYTF	TGTGCCAGCAGCCTTCAACCTGGGACCACTGGTGGGGGCTACACCTTC
TRBV6-4	TRBD1	TRBJ1-1	-	CASSPQGAGNTEAFF	TGTGCCAGCAGCCCACAGGGGGCCGGGAACACTGAAGCTTTCTTT
TRBV6-1	-	TRBJ2-4	-	CASTDTHRTEAAKNIQYF	TGTGCCAGCACCGACACACACAGGACAGAGGCGGCCAAAAACATTCAGTACTTC
TRBV7-9	-	TRBJ1-2	-	CASSSRAGAYGYTF	TGTGCCAGCAGCTCCCGGGCAGGGGCCTATGGCTACACCTTC
TRBV3-1	TRBD2	TRBJ2-1	-	CASSQDIAGGRNEQFF	TGTGCCAGCAGCCAAGACATAGCGGGGGGTCGGAATGAGCAGTTCTTC
TRBV28	TRBD2	TRBJ2-7	-	CASSYPQGFWTSGSPSSYNEQYF	TGTGCCAGCAGTTACCCTCAGGGGTTCTGGACTAGCGGAAGCCCCAGCTCCTACAATGAGCAGTACTTC
TRBV12-3/TRBV12-4	-	TRBJ2-6	-	CASSLATSSGANVLTF	TGTGCCAGCAGTTTGGCCACAAGCTCTGGGGCCAACGTCCTGACTTTC
TRBV12-3/TRBV12-4	TRBD1	TRBJ2-5	few	CASSLARGQLQETQYF	TGTGCCAGCAGTTTAGCGAGGGGGCAGCTACAAGAGACCCAGTACTTC
TRBV20-1	TRBD2	TRBJ2-1	-	CSARDLSTSGSPHNEQFF	TGCAGTGCTAGAGACCTTAGTACTAGCGGGAGTCCCCACAATGAGCAGTTCTTC
TRBV5-1	TRBD1	TRBJ2-7	many	CASSREGTGAVDEQYF	TGCGCCAGCAGCCGAGAGGGGACAGGGGCGGTGGACGAGCAGTACTTC
TRBV5-5	TRBD1	TRBJ1-5	-	CASSPGTGKWGGDQPQHF	TGTGCCAGCAGCCCTGGGACAGGTAAATGGGGTGGGGATCAGCCCCAGCATTTT
TRBV29-1	TRBD1	TRBJ1-1	few	CSVLQGAENTEAFF	TGCAGCGTACTACAGGGGGCGGAGAACACTGAAGCTTTCTTT
TRBV27	-	TRBJ2-2	few	CASSSSLLVVAGELFF	TGTGCCAGCTCCTCCAGCTTGCTAGTCGTGGCCGGGGAGCTGTTTTTT
TRBV7-2	TRBD2	TRBJ2-7	-	CASGITGGSLIEQQYF	TGTGCCAGCGGGATCACTGGCGGGAGTTTGATTGAGCAGCAGTACTTC
TRBV20-1	-	TRBJ1-2	-	CSARGSGALVGYTF	TGCAGTGCTAGAGGGTCAGGGGCCCTGGTTGGCTACACCTTC
TRBV11-2	TRBD1	TRBJ2-4	many	CASSLGGGTAKNIQYF	TGTGCCAGCAGCTTAGGGGGTGGGACAGCAAAAAACATTCAGTACTTC